A selection of T cell receptor beta chains follows, all from one sample in a study of OX40 agonist ivuxolimab in advanced cancers. The data were produced by immunoSEQ multiplex PCR, yet TCRdb's version contains in-frame clones alone and is incomplete. The table lists tens of thousands of clones, approximately 90% of them singletons. The specimen was CD4+ or CD8+ T cells sorted from blood, collected in a trial of the OX40 agonist ivuxolimab. These receptors came from an adult with an advanced solid tumor such as melanoma, head and neck, liver or kidney cancer. The CDR3 runs from the conserved cysteine through the conserved F or W. Each record gives: CDR3 DNA, CDR3 protein, CDR3 length, V gene, J gene, D gene, clone size. A D gene is named only where the DNA matches it firmly. Clone size is stated in some rows and not others, as once, few, many or a class when expanded.

TGTGCCAGCAGCCGTCTGACTAGCGGGAGTGCAGATACGCAGTATTTT,CASSRLTSGSADTQYF,16,TRBV7-6,TRBJ2-3,TRBD2,-
TGTGCCAGCAGCTTGGCCCGGGGATCCTACGAGCAGTACTTC,CASSLARGSYEQYF,14,TRBV5-6,TRBJ2-7,-,-
TGTGCCAGCAGCGTAGCTCCTAGCGGGAGTATAAATGAGCAGTTCTTC,CASSVAPSGSINEQFF,16,TRBV9,TRBJ2-1,TRBD2,-
TGCGCCGTACGGACAGGGGGCTGGGAGACCCAGTACTTC,CAVRTGGWETQYF,13,TRBV10-2,TRBJ2-5,TRBD1,-
TGTGCCAGCAGCCAAGCTGCAGGATCTAACTATGGCTACACCTTC,CASSQAAGSNYGYTF,15,TRBV4-2,TRBJ1-2,-,-
TGTGCCAGCAGCGCGCGACAGGGAGGGAGTACAGATACGCAGTATTTT,CASSARQGGSTDTQYF,16,TRBV7-3,TRBJ2-3,-,medium-sized
TGCGCCAGCAGCTTCACCTCGGCCCAATTCTACGAGCAGTACTTC,CASSFTSAQFYEQYF,15,TRBV5-1,TRBJ2-7,-,-
TGCGCCAGCAGCTTGGTTGGGCCAGATACGCAGTATTTT,CASSLVGPDTQYF,13,TRBV5-1,TRBJ2-3,-,-
TGTGCCAGCTCACCACCGAGCGGGAGGGCCATCGGGGAGCTGTTTTTT,CASSPPSGRAIGELFF,16,TRBV18,TRBJ2-2,TRBD2,-
TGTGCCAGCAGCCTGGGACTAGCGGGTGCGCAGTTCTTC,CASSLGLAGAQFF,13,TRBV9,TRBJ2-1,TRBD2,-
TGTGCCACCAGCAGATCACCCGGGGCTCCCACAGATACGCAGTATTTT,CATSRSPGAPTDTQYF,16,TRBV15,TRBJ2-3,-,-